The rows below give T cell receptor beta chains drawn from one sample of a study of blood T cell repertoires in COVID-19. Sequencing used immunoSEQ multiplex PCR; TCRdb keeps in-frame clones, though not all of them. The table has about 71,000 clones, approximately 92% seen once; the top ten hold about 8.9%. The sequenced sample was peripheral blood. The receptors stem from a man in his forties or fifties with active COVID-19. CDR3s include the opening cysteine and the closing phenylalanine or tryptophan. The D gene is left open where the match is weak. Some rows mark clone size as missing; the rest say once, few, many or name a class of expanded clone.

J,V,size,D,length,DNA,CDR3
TRBJ1-4,TRBV4-3,.,.,15,TGCGCCAACAGCCTGAGTCGCCAAACTAATGAAAAACTGTTTTTT,CANSLSRQTNEKLFF
TRBJ1-1,TRBV3-1/TRBV3-2,once,TRBD1,15,TGTGCCAGCAGCCTCCGGACAGGGAGGAACACTGAAGCTTTCTTT,CASSLRTGRNTEAFF
TRBJ2-1,TRBV6-6,.,TRBD2,12,TGTGCCAGCATCAACGGGCGGGGGGAGCAGTTCTTC,CASINGRGEQFF
TRBJ1-3,TRBV12-5,few,.,15,TGTGCTAGTGCTCCACGAGGGGGCTCTGGAAACACCATATATTTT,CASAPRGGSGNTIYF
TRBJ2-7,TRBV4-1,.,TRBD1,14,TGCGCCAGCAGCACCCGGACAGGGGGCTACGAGCAGTACTTC,CASSTRTGGYEQYF
TRBJ2-6,TRBV19,.,TRBD1,19,TGTGCCAGTAGTATCGGGCCCGGACAGGGGATATCTGGGGCCAACGTCCTGACTTTC,CASSIGPGQGISGANVLTF
TRBJ2-5,TRBV4-3,.,TRBD2,15,TGCGCCAGCAGCCAAACTGGAGCGGGGGTAAAGACCCAGTACTTC,CASSQTGAGVKTQYF
TRBJ1-6,TRBV5-1,.,.,15,TGCGCCAGCAGCCTCTCAACAGGGAGCAATTCACCCCTCCACTTT,CASSLSTGSNSPLHF
TRBJ1-1,TRBV9,.,.,13,TGTGCCAGCAGCGTAAGCCCCAACACTGAAGCTTTCTTT,CASSVSPNTEAFF
TRBJ1-2,TRBV7-2,.,.,13,TGTGCCAGCAGCCCAGACCGACAGTTTGGCTACACCTTC,CASSPDRQFGYTF
TRBJ2-5,TRBV5-5,.,TRBD2,14,TGTGCCAGCAGCCGGACTAGCGGGGTTGAGACCCAGTACTTC,CASSRTSGVETQYF
TRBJ1-5,TRBV7-2,.,TRBD1,15,TGTGCCAGCAGCTCAAACAGGGGGTACAATCAGCCCCAGCATTTT,CASSSNRGYNQPQHF
TRBJ1-5,TRBV6-5,.,.,14,TGTGCCAGCGGGGGGGTTGTTCGGAATCAGCCCCAGCATTTT,CASGGVVRNQPQHF
TRBJ1-5,TRBV25-1,few,TRBD1,13,TGTGCCAGCAGTGGGACAGGAGGTCAGCCCCAGCATTTT,CASSGTGGQPQHF
TRBJ2-2,TRBV4-3,.,.,18,TGCGCCAGCAGCCAAGAAAATTGGGCAGCAGTGAACACCGGGGAGCTGTTTTTT,CASSQENWAAVNTGELFF
TRBJ1-1,TRBV2,.,TRBD1,14,TGTGCCAGCAGCGGACAGGGACGCAACACTGAAGCTTTCTTT,CASSGQGRNTEAFF
TRBJ2-1,TRBV6-1,.,TRBD2,15,TGTGCCAGCAGTGATGGCGGGGGGGCTTACAATGAGCAGTTCTTC,CASSDGGGAYNEQFF
TRBJ2-1,TRBV13,.,TRBD2,16,TGTGCCAGCAGCCCGGCGGGGGGACCCTCCTACAATGAGCAGTTCTTC,CASSPAGGPSYNEQFF
TRBJ2-7,TRBV7-2,.,TRBD2,15,TGTGCCAGCATGGTGGCGGGGGGCCGACCCTATGAGCAGTACTTC,CASMVAGGRPYEQYF
TRBJ2-1,TRBV10-1,.,TRBD2,14,TGCGCCATCTATAGCGGGGGGGGATACAATGAGCAGTTCTTC,CAIYSGGGYNEQFF
TRBJ1-6,TRBV6-5,.,.,14,TGTGCCAGCAGTTCGTACCGAGCGGATTCGCCCCTCCACTTT,CASSSYRADSPLHF
TRBJ1-2,TRBV9,.,TRBD1,14,TGTGCCAGCAGCGGACAGGGTATCTCCTATGGCTACACCTTC,CASSGQGISYGYTF
TRBJ2-5,TRBV7-9,.,.,13,TGTGCCAGCAGCCCAGGCGTTCAAGAGACCCAGTACTTC,CASSPGVQETQYF
TRBJ1-1,TRBV7-6,.,TRBD1,16,TGTGCCAGCAGCTTAGTTGCCTTGCCAGGGGGCACTGAAGCTTTCTTT,CASSLVALPGGTEAFF
TRBJ1-2,TRBV6-4,.,TRBD1,13,TGTGCCAGCAGGGCCGACAGGGCTGAAGGCTACACCTTC,CASRADRAEGYTF
TRBJ2-1,TRBV9,.,.,14,TGTGCCAGCAGCGTAGACAGCAGGGACAATGAGCAGTTCTTC,CASSVDSRDNEQFF
TRBJ2-3,TRBV6-1,.,TRBD2,16,TGTGCCAGCAGTGAACAACTAGCGGATGCTGGTAATACGCAGTATTTT,CASSEQLADAGNTQYF
TRBJ1-1,TRBV5-1,once,TRBD1,14,TGCGCCAGCAGCGCTACAGGGGTGGGCACTGAAGCTTTCTTT,CASSATGVGTEAFF
TRBJ2-5,TRBV7-8,.,.,15,TGTGCCAGCAGACTTTCAGGGGGGCAGATGGAGACCCAGTACTTC,CASRLSGGQMETQYF
TRBJ1-2,TRBV20-1,once,.,14,TGCAGTGCTAGTTGGTCGGGGGGCAACTATGGCTACACCTTC,CSASWSGGNYGYTF
TRBJ1-1,TRBV6-5,.,.,15,TGTGCCAGCAGTTACTCGGGGCAGGTGAACACTGAAGCTTTCTTT,CASSYSGQVNTEAFF
TRBJ1-1,TRBV6-5,.,.,12,TGTGCCAGCAGTTCACGGACAGCTGAAGCTTTCTTT,CASSSRTAEAFF
TRBJ2-1,TRBV27,.,.,14,TGTGCCAGCAGTTTATCAGGGGGATCGGGTGAGCAGTTCTTC,CASSLSGGSGEQFF
TRBJ1-5,TRBV2,.,TRBD1,15,TGTGCCAGCGCTTCATCGACAGGGGGCAATCAGCCCCAGCATTTT,CASASSTGGNQPQHF
TRBJ2-3,TRBV29-1,.,TRBD1,13,TGCAGCTACAGGGGGCGCAGGACAGATACGCAGTATTTT,CSYRGRRTDTQYF
TRBJ2-1,TRBV6-2/TRBV6-3,.,TRBD2,15,TGTGCCAGCAGTGTGACTAGCGGGGGCTACAATGAGCAGTTCTTC,CASSVTSGGYNEQFF
TRBJ2-2,TRBV3-1/TRBV3-2,.,TRBD2,16,TGTGCCAGCAGCCAAGAGAGCGGGGGGGCTCCCGGGGAGCTGTTTTTT,CASSQESGGAPGELFF
TRBJ1-2,TRBV7-2,.,TRBD1,13,TGTGCCAGCAGCAATAGGGGGCCGAGGGGCTACACCTTC,CASSNRGPRGYTF
TRBJ1-1,TRBV19,.,TRBD1,13,TGTGCCAGTAGTGTGACAGGGGGTTACGAAGCTTTCTTT,CASSVTGGYEAFF
TRBJ2-7,TRBV15,.,TRBD1,15,TGTGCCACCAGCATCACCCCCCTGGACAGGGCCGAGCAGTACTTC,CATSITPLDRAEQYF
TRBJ1-5,TRBV13,once,.,13,TGTGCCAGTCCCGGGGGTGGCAATCAGCCCCAGCATTTT,CASPGGGNQPQHF
TRBJ2-3,TRBV18,.,TRBD1,14,TGTGCCAGCTCAAGGACAGGCGGAACAGATACGCAGTATTTT,CASSRTGGTDTQYF
TRBJ1-1,TRBV30,.,.,12,TGTGCCGGCACCGGGGAGAACACTGAAGCTTTCTTT,CAGTGENTEAFF
TRBJ1-1,TRBV19,.,TRBD1,15,TGTGCCAGTGCGTCCGGGGCAGGGGGTTTCGCTGAAGCTTTCTTT,CASASGAGGFAEAFF
TRBJ2-3,TRBV6-5,.,TRBD1,16,TGTGCCAGCAGTTACGACGGGACAGGGGGCACAGATACGCAGTATTTT,CASSYDGTGGTDTQYF
TRBJ2-7,TRBV27,.,.,14,TGTGCCAGCAGTTTATGGCTAGGATCCTACGAGCAGTACTTC,CASSLWLGSYEQYF
TRBJ1-4,TRBV14,few,.,16,TGTGCCAGCAGCCAAGATTCCGACAGAATTAATGAAAAACTGTTTTTT,CASSQDSDRINEKLFF
TRBJ2-2,TRBV30,.,TRBD1,17,TGTGCCTGGAATTGGGGGCGGACAGGGATCGTCCCCGGGGAGCTGTTTTTT,CAWNWGRTGIVPGELFF
TRBJ1-4,TRBV5-5,.,TRBD1,16,TGTGCCAGCAGCTTGAAGAAAGGGGGCCTATACGAAAAACTGTTTTTT,CASSLKKGGLYEKLFF
TRBJ2-7,TRBV5-1,few,TRBD1,15,TGCGCCAGCAGCTCCGACAGGGGGCCAGGCTACGAGCAGTACTTC,CASSSDRGPGYEQYF
TRBJ2-2,TRBV4-1,.,.,15,TGCGCCAGCAGAGGCGCGCTAGCCGGTTTTGGGGAGCTGTTTTTT,CASRGALAGFGELFF
TRBJ1-5,TRBV6-5,.,.,15,TGTGCCAGCAGAGGGAGGCAGGGTGAGGATCAGCCCCAGCATTTT,CASRGRQGEDQPQHF
TRBJ2-7,TRBV7-2,.,.,14,TGTGCCAGCAGCACGTCGACAGGAGCCTACGAGCAGTACTTC,CASSTSTGAYEQYF